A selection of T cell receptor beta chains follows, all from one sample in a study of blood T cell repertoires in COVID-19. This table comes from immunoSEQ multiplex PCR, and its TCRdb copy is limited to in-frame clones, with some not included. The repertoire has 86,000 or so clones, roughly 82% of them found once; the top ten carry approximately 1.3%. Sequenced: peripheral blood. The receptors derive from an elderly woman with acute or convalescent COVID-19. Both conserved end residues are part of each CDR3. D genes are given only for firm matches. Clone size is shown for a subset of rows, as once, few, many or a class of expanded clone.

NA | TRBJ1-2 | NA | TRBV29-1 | CSVSQGTIYTF | TGCAGCGTTAGCCAGGGAACGATCTACACCTTC
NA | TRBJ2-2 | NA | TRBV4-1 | CASSQESGVTGELFF | TGCGCCAGCAGCCAAGAGTCAGGGGTAACAGGGGAGCTGTTTTTT
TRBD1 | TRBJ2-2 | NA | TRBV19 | CASTPGTANTGELFF | TGTGCCAGTACCCCCGGGACAGCGAACACCGGGGAGCTGTTTTTT
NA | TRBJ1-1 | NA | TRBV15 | CATSRDRETEAFF | TGTGCCACCAGCAGAGACAGGGAAACTGAAGCTTTCTTT
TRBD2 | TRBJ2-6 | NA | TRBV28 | CASRLREDHSGANVLTF | TGTGCCAGCAGACTGCGGGAGGACCACTCTGGGGCCAACGTCCTGACTTTC
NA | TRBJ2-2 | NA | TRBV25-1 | CASSESVTGTGELFF | TGTGCCAGCAGTGAATCGGTAACGGGAACCGGGGAGCTGTTTTTT
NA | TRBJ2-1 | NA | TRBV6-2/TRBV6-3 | CASSSLGDEQFF | TGTGCCAGCAGTTCCTTGGGCGATGAGCAGTTCTTC
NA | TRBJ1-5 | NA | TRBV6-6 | CASSFYDQPQHF | TGTGCCAGCAGCTTCTACGATCAGCCCCAGCATTTT
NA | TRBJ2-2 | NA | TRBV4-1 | CASSQEQGGTGELFF | TGCGCCAGCAGCCAAGAACAGGGTGGGACCGGGGAGCTGTTTTTT
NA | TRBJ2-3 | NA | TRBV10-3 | CAISSWDKGTDTQYF | TGTGCCATCAGCAGCTGGGACAAAGGCACAGATACGCAGTATTTT
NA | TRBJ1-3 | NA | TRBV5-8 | CASSLVPGDSGNTIYF | TGTGCCAGCAGCTTGGTGCCAGGGGACTCTGGAAACACCATATATTTT
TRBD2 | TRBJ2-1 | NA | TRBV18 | CASSPLAGGLPEQFF | TGTGCCAGCTCGCCTCTAGCGGGGGGGCTTCCTGAGCAGTTCTTC
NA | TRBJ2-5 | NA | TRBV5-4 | CASSQLTSTQETQYF | TGTGCCAGCAGCCAACTGACTAGTACCCAAGAGACCCAGTACTTC
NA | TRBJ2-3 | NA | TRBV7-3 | CASSPSRGGESTDTQYF | TGTGCCAGCAGCCCAAGTAGAGGGGGGGAGAGCACAGATACGCAGTATTTT
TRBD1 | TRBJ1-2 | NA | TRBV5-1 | CASGTGQGDYGYTF | TGCGCCAGCGGCACGGGACAGGGGGACTATGGCTACACCTTC
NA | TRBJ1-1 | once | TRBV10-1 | CASSERQGSNTEAFF | TGCGCCAGCAGTGAGAGGCAGGGGAGTAACACTGAAGCTTTCTTT
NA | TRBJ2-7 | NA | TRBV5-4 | CASSWQGSTSYEQYF | TGTGCCAGCAGCTGGCAGGGGTCTACATCCTACGAGCAGTACTTC
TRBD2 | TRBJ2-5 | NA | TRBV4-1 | CASSLLTGASGLETQYF | TGCGCCAGCAGCCTCTTAACCGGGGCTAGCGGACTGGAGACCCAGTACTTC
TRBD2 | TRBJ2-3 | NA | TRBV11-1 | CASSLAGGDTQYF | TGTGCCAGCAGCTTAGCGGGGGGGGATACGCAGTATTTT
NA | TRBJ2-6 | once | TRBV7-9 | CARETGTPPGANVLTF | TGTGCCAGGGAGACAGGGACTCCCCCTGGGGCCAACGTCCTGACTTTC
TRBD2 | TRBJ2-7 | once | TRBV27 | CASRSSGKQYEQYF | TGTGCCAGCAGATCTAGCGGGAAACAATACGAGCAGTACTTC
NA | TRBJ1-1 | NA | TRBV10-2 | CASSEGRLTEAFF | TGCGCCAGCAGTGAAGGCAGGCTCACTGAAGCTTTCTTT
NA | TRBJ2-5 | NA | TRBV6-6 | CASSYRSGPPSLYF | TGTGCCAGCAGTTACAGGAGCGGACCCCCCAGCTTGTACTTC
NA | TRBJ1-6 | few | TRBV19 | CASRDAGFSPLHF | TGTGCCAGTAGAGACGCGGGGTTTTCACCCCTCCACTTT
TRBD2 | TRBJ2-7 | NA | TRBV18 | CASSTGLAGEEQYF | TGTGCCAGCTCTACCGGGCTAGCGGGAGAGGAGCAGTACTTC
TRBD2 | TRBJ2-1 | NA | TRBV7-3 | CASSSTPPLAGGPNEQFF | TGTGCCAGCAGCTCGACCCCCCCTCTAGCGGGGGGGCCTAATGAGCAGTTCTTC
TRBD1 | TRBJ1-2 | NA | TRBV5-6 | CASSFSGQGFGYTF | TGTGCCAGCAGCTTTTCGGGACAGGGCTTTGGCTACACCTTC
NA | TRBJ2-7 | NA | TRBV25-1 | CASAGTGSLNEQYF | TGTGCCAGCGCCGGAACAGGCTCTCTTAACGAGCAGTACTTC
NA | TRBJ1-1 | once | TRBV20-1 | CSASNSLNTEAFF | TGCAGTGCTAGTAACAGCCTGAACACTGAAGCTTTCTTT
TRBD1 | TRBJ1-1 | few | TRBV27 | CASRRIQGVYTEAFF | TGTGCCAGCAGGCGGATACAGGGGGTGTACACTGAAGCTTTCTTT
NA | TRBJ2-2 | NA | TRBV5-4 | CASSLSTTDGELFF | TGTGCCAGCAGCTTGAGTACTACGGACGGGGAGCTGTTTTTT
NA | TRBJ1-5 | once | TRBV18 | CASSPNREGQPQHF | TGTGCCAGCTCACCGAACAGGGAGGGACAGCCCCAGCATTTT
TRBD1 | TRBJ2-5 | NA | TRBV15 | CATSREKQGGETQYF | TGTGCCACCAGCAGAGAAAAACAGGGGGGAGAGACCCAGTACTTC
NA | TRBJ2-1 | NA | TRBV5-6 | CASSLVGGSNEQFF | TGTGCCAGCAGCTTGGTTGGGGGGTCCAATGAGCAGTTCTTC
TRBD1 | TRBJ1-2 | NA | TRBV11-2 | CASSLTAGGQGAGYTF | TGTGCCAGCAGCTTAACGGCCGGGGGCCAGGGGGCTGGCTACACCTTC
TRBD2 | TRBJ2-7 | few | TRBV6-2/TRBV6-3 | CASSKGLAGGRHEQYF | TGTGCCAGCAGTAAGGGACTAGCGGGGGGACGGCACGAGCAGTACTTC
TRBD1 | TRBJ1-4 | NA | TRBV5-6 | CASSWDRGVSTNEKLFF | TGTGCCAGCAGCTGGGACAGGGGTGTTTCAACTAATGAAAAACTGTTTTTT
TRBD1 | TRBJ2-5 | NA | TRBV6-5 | CASRKGQGGETQYF | TGTGCCAGCAGAAAGGGACAGGGCGGCGAGACCCAGTACTTC
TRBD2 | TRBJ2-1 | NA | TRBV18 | CASSPASGGAYSEQFF | TGTGCCAGCTCACCGGCGAGCGGGGGGGCCTATAGTGAGCAGTTCTTC
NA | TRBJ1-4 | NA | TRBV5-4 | CASSTGQTVNEKLFF | TGTGCCAGCAGCACCGGACAGACCGTAAATGAAAAACTGTTTTTT
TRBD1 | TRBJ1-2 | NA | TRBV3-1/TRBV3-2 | CASSPLTGNYGYTF | TGTGCCAGCAGCCCCCTGACAGGGAACTATGGCTACACCTTC
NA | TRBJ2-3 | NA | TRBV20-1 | CSARTGDTQYF | TGCAGTGCCCGTACGGGGGATACGCAGTATTTT
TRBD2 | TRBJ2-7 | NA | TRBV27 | CASSFSSGSREQYF | TGTGCCAGCAGTTTTAGTAGCGGGAGCCGCGAGCAGTACTTC
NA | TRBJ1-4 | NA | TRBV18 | CASSIGQGNEKLFF | TGTGCCAGCTCAATCGGGCAGGGAAATGAAAAACTGTTTTTT
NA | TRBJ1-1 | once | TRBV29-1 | CSVVPGNTEAFF | TGCAGCGTTGTCCCAGGTAACACTGAAGCTTTCTTT
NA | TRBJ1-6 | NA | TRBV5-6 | CASSFRGAGAPLHF | TGTGCCAGCAGCTTTCGGGGGGCCGGGGCACCCCTCCACTTT
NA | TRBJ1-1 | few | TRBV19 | CASISGRPPKNTEAFF | TGTGCCAGTATCTCGGGAAGACCACCCAAGAACACTGAAGCTTTCTTT
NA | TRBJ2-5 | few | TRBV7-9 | CASSPRRLEETQYF | TGTGCCAGCAGCCCCAGACGGCTAGAGGAGACCCAGTACTTC
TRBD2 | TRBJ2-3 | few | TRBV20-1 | CSASRVAGAGDTQYF | TGCAGTGCTAGTCGAGTAGCGGGGGCAGGGGATACGCAGTATTTT
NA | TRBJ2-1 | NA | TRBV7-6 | CASSHRPGSYNEQFF | TGTGCCAGCAGCCACCGACCGGGCTCCTACAATGAGCAGTTCTTC
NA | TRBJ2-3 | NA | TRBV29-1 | CSVCPEGLLDTQYF | TGCAGCGTCTGCCCGGAGGGCCTACTTGATACGCAGTATTTT
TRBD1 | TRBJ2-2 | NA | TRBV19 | CASSINRGQTGELFF | TGTGCCAGTAGTATTAACAGGGGGCAAACCGGGGAGCTGTTTTTT
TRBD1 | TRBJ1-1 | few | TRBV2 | CASIRGQGLTMNTEAFF | TGTGCCAGCATTCGGGGACAGGGCCTAACAATGAACACTGAAGCTTTCTTT
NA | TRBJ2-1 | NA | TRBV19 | CASSPPRWQFF | TGTGCCAGTAGTCCGCCGAGATGGCAGTTCTTC
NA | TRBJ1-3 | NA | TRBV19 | CASTPPAGRRERNTIYF | TGTGCCAGTACCCCCCCGGCAGGCAGGCGGGAAAGAAACACCATATATTTT
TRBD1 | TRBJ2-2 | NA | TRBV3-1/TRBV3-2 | CASRRRTGTGTGELFF | TGTGCCAGCAGACGTCGGACAGGGACCGGAACTGGGGAGCTGTTTTTT